This paragraph reports one TCR beta chain. J gave up 2 bases and V 4 bases, and 5 bases lay outside the gene matches. The CDR3 runs to 15 residues. The germline gives CDR1 SQVTM, CDR2 ANQGSEA. In the study's own analysis: Estimated nucleated cell counts came from reference gene primer amplification. Using immunoSEQ multiplex PCR, the repertoire was profiled, and TCRdb retains in-frame clones only, with some absent. Clone size and V and J calls were adopted from that table, with D and trimming inferred from the DNA. The profile shows 470,000 or so clones, approximately 90% of them singletons. The sample comes from a study of blood T cell repertoires in COVID-19. The wider study: PBMCs, B-cell-depleted T cells, or T cells provided the cDNA or gDNA that made up the material.

The clonotype comes from a woman younger than 45 with acute or convalescent COVID-19. Sequencing was carried out using peripheral blood. The genes are TRBV29-1 and TRBJ2-4; 10 bases map to TRBD2. The CDR3 spells CSVGLAGDSKNIQYF. CDR3 bases: TGCAGCGTTGGGCTAGCGGGGGACTCCAAAAACATTCAGTACTTC.